This TCR beta chain originates from a study of CD8+ T cells in alopecia areata (dated by TCRdb to the late 2010s). Context from the whole study: Treated patients were enrolled in an open-label pilot trial of oral tofacitinib at 5 to 10 mg twice daily for moderate-to-severe alopecia areata. Tofacitinib was administered for 6 to 18 months, and 6 months of follow-up off drug were then conducted to assess delayed response and recurrence. To study T cell clonal expansion in alopecia areata, the researchers applied high-throughput TCRbeta sequencing to both the C3H/HeJ mouse model and human patients. In humans, TCRbeta sequencing was performed on scalp tissue and on sorted CD4+ and CD8+ peripheral blood T cells from healthy controls and from patients with patchy or totalis/universalis alopecia areata. Tofacitinib-treated patients had biopsies at baseline and at 4 and 24 weeks of treatment, with a later scalp biopsy in several patients. Scalp clonality was compared across normal scalp (n=4), patchy alopecia areata scalp (n=8), and alopecia totalis/universalis scalp (n=8). RNA was extracted with the PAXgene miRNA kit for fixed scalp, the miRNeasy kit for PBMCs, and the RNeasy kit for mouse skin. immunoSEQ multiplex PCR using 35 Vbeta forward primers and 13 Jbeta reverse primers was used to amplify TCRbeta CDR3 regions. General study outcomes and caveats: Compared with normal scalp, lesional scalp, particularly in alopecia totalis/universalis, had higher clonality and more expanded CD8+ clones, which suggests antigenic drive. Unlike mouse skin, where gammadelta T cells dominate, normal human skin contains resident alphabeta T cells that get sequenced too, which complicates analysis of the scalp TCR repertoire. Compared with mice, TCR sequences shared between patients were less clear, possibly partly because of HLA diversity across the patient population.

Taken with the paper, the label for time point translates to: baseline before oral tofacitinib. Lesional scalp punch biopsies and peripheral blood were collected from alopecia areata patients. PBMCs were isolated by density centrifugation and stained for CD3, CD4 and CD8, after which CD4+ and CD8+ T cells were sorted on a FACSAria. The library came from the immunoSEQ multiplex PCR assay. For TCR sequencing, RNA was extracted from every sample and reverse transcribed into cDNA to serve as template. SuperScript III was used for first-strand cDNA synthesis, primed with a 2:1 mix of oligo-dT and random hexamers. A synthetic immune receptor repertoire was used to assess amplification bias, and residual bias was removed computationally. As for the original processing: After raw reads were preprocessed to remove errors, the CDR3 was defined following IMGT conventions as running from the conserved cysteine to phenylalanine. Clonality was computed by normalizing Shannon entropy by log2 of the number of productive unique TCRs and subtracting the result from 1. Whether each scalp clone was CD4 or CD8 was inferred by checking scalp TCRbeta sequences against the CD4 and CD8 repertoires from sorted blood. What TCRdb holds here is the immuneACCESS table cut down to in-frame rearrangements. Part of the clones is not present; checked against another copy, under half of the missing clones reflect an unresolved V gene, and the others are unexplained. Clonal size and the V and J genes are those of that table, whereas D and trimming came from the DNA. This sample lists more than 100,000 clones; 50% to 60% were detected once. Jointly, the top ten make up roughly 4.3% of the sample.

Of note for this clone: Its binding antigen is unknown. No base quality information exists; no much larger clone differs at one position.

Taken from cysteine to phenylalanine, the CDR3 has 15 residues. Only CDR3 DNA remains: 45 bases, in frame from the first base. From a lookup of the germline V gene, CDR1 and CDR2 are SGHRS and YFSETQ. Relative to germline, V is missing 5 bases and J is missing 6 bases, with 12 bases of the junction outside any gene match. Recombination connected TRBV5-1 to TRBJ1-2; TRBD1 lines up with 8 middle nucleotides. The input for sequencing was CD4+ T cells sorted from blood, taken at week 0. The sequence derives from a human donor with alopecia areata. The DNA is TGCGCCAGCAGTCGGGCGACAGGGGAGGTGGATGGCTACACCTTC. The encoded protein is CASSRATGEVDGYTF. Full variable domain (CDR3 extended with the reference TRBV5-1 and TRBJ1-2 proteins): KAGVTQTPRYLIKTRGQQVTLSCSPISGHRSVSWYQQTPGQGLQFLFEYFSETQRNKGNFPGRFSGRQFSNSRSEMNVSTLELGDSALYLCASSRATGEVDGYTFGSGTRLTVV.